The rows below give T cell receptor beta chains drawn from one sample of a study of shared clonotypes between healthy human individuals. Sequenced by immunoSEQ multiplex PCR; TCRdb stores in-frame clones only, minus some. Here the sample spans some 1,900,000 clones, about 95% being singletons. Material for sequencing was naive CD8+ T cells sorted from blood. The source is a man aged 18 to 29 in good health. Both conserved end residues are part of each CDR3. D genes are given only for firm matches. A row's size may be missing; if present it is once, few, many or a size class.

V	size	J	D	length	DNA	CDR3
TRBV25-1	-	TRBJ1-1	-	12	TGTGCCAGTAGAAGTTCCGAGCAGGGAGCTTTCTTT	CASRSSEQGAFF
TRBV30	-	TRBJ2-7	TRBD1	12	TGTGCCTGGGACGGACAGGGGTCCGAGCAGTACTTC	CAWDGQGSEQYF
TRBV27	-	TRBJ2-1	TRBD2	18	TGTGCCAGCAGTCCACGGACTAGCGGGAGAGGATCCTACAATGAGCAGTTCTTC	CASSPRTSGRGSYNEQFF
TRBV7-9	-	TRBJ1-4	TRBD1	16	TGTGCCAGCAGCTCACCGGGACAGGGGTTTAATGAAAAACTGTTTTTT	CASSSPGQGFNEKLFF
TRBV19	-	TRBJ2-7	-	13	TGTGCCAGTAGTATTTCGGTACACTACGAGCAGTACTTC	CASSISVHYEQYF
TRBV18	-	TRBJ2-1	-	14	TGTGCCAGCTCACCCGCGGATAGTTACAATGAGCAGTTCTTC	CASSPADSYNEQFF
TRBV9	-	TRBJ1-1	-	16	TGTGCCAGCAGCGAGGGCGGTTGGGGGAGGAACACTGAAGCTTTCTTT	CASSEGGWGRNTEAFF
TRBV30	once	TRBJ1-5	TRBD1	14	TGTGCCTGGCAGGGGGCTTCAAGCAATCAGCCCCAGCATTTT	CAWQGASSNQPQHF
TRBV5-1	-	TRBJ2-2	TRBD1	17	TGCGCCAGCAGCCCCGCCGGGACAGGGATAAACACCGGGGAGCTGTTTTTT	CASSPAGTGINTGELFF
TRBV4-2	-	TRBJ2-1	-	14	TGTGCCAGCAGCCAAGATCTCAGCGTCAATGAGCAGTTCTTC	CASSQDLSVNEQFF
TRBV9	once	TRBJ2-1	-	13	TGTGCCAGCAGCAAAGACTCGTACAATGAGCAGTTCTTC	CASSKDSYNEQFF
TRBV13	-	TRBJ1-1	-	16	TGTGCCAGCAGCTTAGGTGGTGAGGGAAAGGCCACTGAAGCTTTCTTT	CASSLGGEGKATEAFF
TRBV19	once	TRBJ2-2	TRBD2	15	TGTGCCAGTAGTATCGGCGGGGGGAACACCGGGGAGCTGTTTTTT	CASSIGGGNTGELFF
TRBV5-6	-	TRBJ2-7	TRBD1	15	TGTGCCAGCACTTACCGGGACAGGGAGGTATACGAGCAGTACTTC	CASTYRDREVYEQYF
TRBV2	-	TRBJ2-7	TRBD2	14	TGTGCCAGCTCACTAGCGGCGCTATCCTACGAGCAGTACTTC	CASSLAALSYEQYF
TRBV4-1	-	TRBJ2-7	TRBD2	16	TGCGCCAGCAGTCATATAACCGGGACTAGCGATTACGAGCAGTACTTC	CASSHITGTSDYEQYF
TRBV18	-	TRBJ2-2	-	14	TGTGCCAGCTCAGGAGGGGCCCACACCGGGGAGCTGTTTTTT	CASSGGAHTGELFF
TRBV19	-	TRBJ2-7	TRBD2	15	TGTGCCAGTAGTCTCACTAGCGCCAATCCCTACGAGCAGTACTTC	CASSLTSANPYEQYF
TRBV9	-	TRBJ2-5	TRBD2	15	TGTGCCAGCAGCGTCGGGACTAGCGGTATGGAGACCCAGTACTTC	CASSVGTSGMETQYF
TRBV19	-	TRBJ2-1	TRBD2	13	TGTGCCAGTAGTGGGGGGGGCTACAATGAGCAGTTCTTC	CASSGGGYNEQFF
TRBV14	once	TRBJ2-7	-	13	TGTGCCAGCAGCCATGGGGGATCCTACGAGCAGTACTTC	CASSHGGSYEQYF
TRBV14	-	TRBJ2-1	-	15	TGTGCCAGCAGCCAAGAAATTGGGGCCTACAATGAGCAGTTCTTC	CASSQEIGAYNEQFF
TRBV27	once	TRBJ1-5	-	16	TGTGCCAGCAGTTTAATTGGCACTCAGGGGAATCAGCCCCAGCATTTT	CASSLIGTQGNQPQHF
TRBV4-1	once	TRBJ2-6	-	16	TGCGCCAGCAGCCTCACGGAAAGCTCTGGGGCCAACGTCCTGACTTTC	CASSLTESSGANVLTF
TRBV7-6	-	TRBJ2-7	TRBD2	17	TGTGCCAGCAGCTTGCAACCCTCAAATGGGAGGGCCTACGAGCAGTACTTC	CASSLQPSNGRAYEQYF
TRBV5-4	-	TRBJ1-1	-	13	TGTGCCAGCAGCCAAATACTGAACACTGAAGCTTTCTTT	CASSQILNTEAFF
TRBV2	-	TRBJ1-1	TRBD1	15	TGTGCCAGCAGTGAAGTCGACAGGGGGAACACTGAAGCTTTCTTT	CASSEVDRGNTEAFF
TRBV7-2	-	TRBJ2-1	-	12	TGTGCCAGCAGCTTAAGGGGGAGTGAGCAGTTCTTC	CASSLRGSEQFF
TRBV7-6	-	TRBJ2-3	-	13	TGTGCCAGCAGCTTAGAGTGGTCAGATACGCAGTATTTT	CASSLEWSDTQYF
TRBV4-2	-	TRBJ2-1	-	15	TGTGCCAGCAGCCAAGAAGGCGGGTATTACAATGAGCAGTTCTTC	CASSQEGGYYNEQFF
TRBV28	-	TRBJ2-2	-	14	TGTGCCAGCAGTTTACGCGGGGACACCGGGGAGCTGTTTTTT	CASSLRGDTGELFF
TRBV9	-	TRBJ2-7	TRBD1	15	TGTGCCAGCAGCCTGGGGACAGGGGGCTACGACGAGCAGTACTTC	CASSLGTGGYDEQYF
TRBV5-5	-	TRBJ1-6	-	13	TGTGCCAGCAGCCTAGGAACAAATTCACCCCTCCACTTT	CASSLGTNSPLHF
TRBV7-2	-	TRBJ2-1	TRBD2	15	TGTGCCAGCAGCCCAATAGCGGGAGCCTACAATGAGCAGTTCTTC	CASSPIAGAYNEQFF
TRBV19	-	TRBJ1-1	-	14	TGTGCCAGTAGTATAAAGGGAGGGGACACTGAAGCTTTCTTT	CASSIKGGDTEAFF
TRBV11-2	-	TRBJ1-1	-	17	TGTGCCAGCAGTCCTAATCTCGGGGGGCTCGGGAACACTGAAGCTTTCTTT	CASSPNLGGLGNTEAFF
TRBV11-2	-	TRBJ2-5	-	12	TGTGCCAGCAGCCATATGGAAGAGACCCAGTACTTC	CASSHMEETQYF
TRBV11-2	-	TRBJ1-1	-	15	TGTGCCAGCAGCTATTGGCCGACGGGGAACACTGAAGCTTTCTTT	CASSYWPTGNTEAFF
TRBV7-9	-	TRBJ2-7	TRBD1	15	TGTGCCAGCAGCGCCGACCGGGACAGGCCCTACGAGCAGTACTTC	CASSADRDRPYEQYF
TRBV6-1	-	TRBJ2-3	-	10	TGTGCCACCCCCGTAGATACGCAGTATTTT	CATPVDTQYF
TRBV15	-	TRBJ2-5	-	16	TGTGCCACCAGCAGCACAGCGGTCAAGCGGATGGAGACCCAGTACTTC	CATSSTAVKRMETQYF